The 26 T cell receptor beta chains in this list originate from one sample, sequenced in a study of monozygotic twins with cystic fibrosis (dated by TCRdb to 2020 to 2022). The method behind the library was the immunoSEQ multiplex PCR assay. The immuneACCESS repertoire file appears here via TCRdb, limited to in-frame rearrangements. These files lack a portion of the clones; in checked studies, under half of the deficit traces to unresolved V genes, and the cause of the others is not known. Across this sample there are 30,000 or so clones, with around 96% seen only once. Together, the top ten hold more than 0.15% of the sample. Sequencing was carried out using blood. These receptors all stem from a girl aged 2 to 10 with cystic fibrosis.

The J gene is TRBJ1-2, the V gene TRBV27, with a weak D call TRBD1 (6 bases). This CDR3 comprises 12 residues. V dropped 2 bases and J dropped 8 bases, with 9 bases sitting between them. Germline V lookup: CDR1 MNHEY, CDR2 SMNVEV (reference sequence). CDR3 sequence: CASSLTGLGYTF. CDR3 in DNA: TGTGCCAGCAGTTTAACAGGGTTAGGCTACACCTTC.

The chain employs TRBV28 and TRBJ1-4, with TRBD1 matching over 9 bases. The CDR3 totals 15 residues. Losses at the gene ends were 4 bases for V and 8 bases for J; bases not matched to a gene: 8. Germline V gene lookup returns CDR1 MDHEN and CDR2 SYDVKM. In DNA, the CDR3 is TGTGCCAGCAGTTCACAGGGGGCGGGTAGGGAAAAACTGTTTTTT. Amino acids: CASSSQGAGREKLFF.

V usage is TRBV10-3 and J usage is TRBJ2-1, with D hard to call. The CDR3 is 13 amino acids. V was cut by 10 bases and J by 5 bases, with 15 bases left in between. Per germline, CDR1 ENHRY and CDR2 SYGVKD. CDR3 nucleotides: TGTGCCACCCGTCCGCCAGAACACAATGAGCAGTTCTTC. This gives the protein CATRPPEHNEQFF.

The chain is built from TRBV4-1 and TRBJ2-1; D possibly corresponds to TRBD2 (5 bases). The CDR3 sequence is 17 residues long. Trimming pared 4 bases from V and 4 bases from J, leaving 20 bases between. Germline assignment: CDR1 MGHRA and CDR2 YSYEKL. The chain's CDR3 is CASSPRALGSLYNEQFF. The CDR3 bases are TGCGCCAGCAGCCCGAGGGCTTTGGGCTCTTTATACAATGAGCAGTTCTTC.

J is TRBJ1-2 and V is TRBV30; 7 nucleotides agree with TRBD1. The CDR3 is 16 residues long. The germline CDR1 and CDR2 sequences are GTSNPN and SVGIG (reference sequence). V lost 0 bases and J lost 3; bases outside the gene matches: 10. The CDR3 DNA reads TGTGCCTGGAGTGTACTGACAGGGAGGATTTACTATGGCTACACCTTC. Translation: CAWSVLTGRIYYGYTF.

This chain connects TRBV6-5 to TRBJ1-2, with 7 bases matching TRBD1. CDR1 and CDR2 (germline): MNHEY, SVGAGI. The V and J ends lost 6 bases and 2 bases, in that order; junction bases with no gene match: 6. This CDR3 comprises 14 residues. The CDR3: CASSPTGRNYGYTF. The DNA of the CDR3 is TGTGCCAGCAGCCCGACAGGGCGAAACTATGGCTACACCTTC.

DNA for the CDR3: TGTGCCAGCAGAGCGGACAGACACAATGAGCAGTTCTTC. Translated: CASRADRHNEQFF. The chain has TRBV7-9 and TRBJ2-1; possible D gene TRBD1, 6 bases. Germline V gene lookup returns CDR1 SEHNR and CDR2 FQNEAQ (reference sequence). With 6 bases removed from V and 5 bases from J, the gap between germline ends came to 11 bases. CDR3 length equals 13 residues.

This chain connects TRBV6-6 to TRBJ1-4; D gene ambiguous. The CDR3 covers 16 residues. Trimming shortened V by 6 bases and J by 0 bases, and 14 bases separated the two germline ends. Germline CDR1 and CDR2: MNHNY and SVGAGI (reference sequence). The CDR3 spells CASRYSTGATNEKLFF. The CDR3, as DNA: TGTGCCAGCAGGTATTCCACGGGTGCAACTAATGAAAAACTGTTTTTT.

V usage is TRBV6-1 and J usage is TRBJ1-2, with D maybe TRBD1 (6 bases). CDR1 is MNHNS, CDR2 SASEGT, per germline. Trimming stripped 4 bases from V and 4 bases from J, with 19 bases between. This CDR3 spans 16 amino acids. CDR3 nucleotides: TGTGCCAGCAGTGTGGGCCCAGGGGAACTTGGCTATGGCTACACCTTC. Protein: CASSVGPGELGYGYTF.

This chain uses TRBV18 with TRBJ2-5, with D unresolved. Germline-derived CDR1 and CDR2 are KGHSH and LQKENI. The ends were cut back, 1 base at V and 0 bases at J, with 21 bases in the middle. This CDR3 spans 19 amino acids. The CDR3 is CASSPRRFDKGLHQETQYF. CDR3 sequence (DNA): TGTGCCAGCTCACCACGAAGGTTTGACAAGGGCCTACACCAAGAGACCCAGTACTTC.

The chain joins TRBV14 to TRBJ2-7; D is ambiguous. Deletions cut 5 bases from V and 3 bases from J, with 11 bases between. This CDR3 has 13 residues. Per germline, CDR1 SGHDN and CDR2 FVKESK. Here the CDR3 DNA reads TGTGCCAGCAGCTCCGGGTTCTACTACGAGCAGTACTTC. Translating gives CASSSGFYYEQYF.

The rearrangement uses TRBV4-1 and TRBJ2-7; TRBD2 matches 12 bases. This CDR3 comprises 16 residues. Per the germline V gene, CDR1 is MGHRA and CDR2 is YSYEKL. J lost 0 bases, V lost 3 bases, and 3 bases had no gene match. CDR3 coding DNA: TGCGCCAGCAGCCACCTAGCGGGAGGGCCCTCCTACGAGCAGTACTTC. Its protein is CASSHLAGGPSYEQYF.

The rearrangement joins TRBV5-1 to TRBJ2-3; the D is unclear. The CDR3 contains 14 residues. Germline V gives CDR1 SGHRS, CDR2 YFSETQ. V dropped 0 bases and J dropped 2 bases, with 7 bases sitting between them. For the CDR3, the DNA is TGCGCCAGCAGCTTGGAACAGAACACAGATACGCAGTATTTT. It translates to CASSLEQNTDTQYF.

The chain uses TRBV27 and TRBJ2-4, with D possibly matching TRBD1 (5 bases). Trimming removed 3 bases at V and 0 bases at J, with 12 bases between. This CDR3 spans 16 amino acids. Germline V gene sequence: CDR1 MNHEY, CDR2 SMNVEV (reference sequence). The CDR3 DNA is TGTGCCAGCAGTTTGGGGCAGGGCGGAGCCAAAAACATTCAGTACTTC. Translation: CASSLGQGGAKNIQYF.

This clone occurred once. This rearrangement joins TRBV7-2 to TRBJ2-3, with 9 bases fitting TRBD2. This CDR3 is built from 15 residues. The junction had 2 bases not matched to a gene; V was cut back by 3 bases and J by 1 base. Germline values: CDR1 SGHTA, CDR2 FQGNSA. The CDR3 here is CASSFSGSRTDTQYF. CDR3 nucleotide sequence: TGTGCCAGCAGCTTTAGCGGGAGTCGCACAGATACGCAGTATTTT.

The rearrangement links TRBV28 to TRBJ2-7, with 10 positions matching TRBD1. J lost 3 bases, V lost 4 bases, and 6 bases had no gene match. CDR3 length: 15 residues. From germline, CDR1 is MDHEN and CDR2 SYDVKM. The CDR3 DNA follows: TGTGCCAGCAGTTCCCCGACAGGGGGCTTCTACGAGCAGTACTTC. Translation: CASSSPTGGFYEQYF.

The CDR3 DNA is TGTGCCAGCAGTCCCTACAGGGGAGTGGGCACTGAAGCTTTCTTT. Translation: CASSPYRGVGTEAFF. The chain joins TRBV28 to TRBJ1-1; 7 positions match TRBD1. The CDR3 runs to 15 residues. Germline loops: CDR1 MDHEN, CDR2 SYDVKM. Germline trimming cut 5 bases from V and 4 bases from J; bases unmatched to any gene: 10.

This clone was found once. V usage is TRBV6-5 and J usage is TRBJ2-5, with D possibly being TRBD2 (5 bases). Trimming took 8 bases from V and 5 from J, leaving 15 bases between them. CDR3 size: 13 residues. Germline CDR1 reads MNHEY; CDR2 reads SVGAGI. CDR3 nucleotides: TGTGCCAGCTCATCCGAGGGATGGGAGACCCAGTACTTC. It encodes CASSSEGWETQYF.

The chain is built from TRBV7-2 and TRBJ2-4, with 7 bases fitting TRBD1. V lost 4 bases and J lost 13; bases outside the gene matches: 13. CDR1 SGHTA and CDR2 FQGNSA come from the germline V gene. The CDR3 spans 14 residues. The CDR3 protein is CASSSGGGQSIQYF. The CDR3 DNA reads as TGTGCCAGCAGCTCGGGTGGGGGACAGTCTATCCAGTACTTC.

The V and J genes are TRBV19 and TRBJ2-7; 9 nucleotides align to TRBD1. Germline V gene sequence: CDR1 LNHDA, CDR2 SQIVND (reference sequence). The CDR3 contains 18 residues. Germline trimming cut 6 bases from V and 7 bases from J; bases unmatched to any gene: 22. The CDR3 DNA reads as TGTGCCAGTAGCAGAAATCCGTCGGGGGGACAGGGATTGGGAGAGCAGTACTTC. Residues: CASSRNPSGGQGLGEQYF.

This clone was observed a few times. This sequence joins TRBV4-1 and TRBJ2-7; D unresolved. CDR3 length: 14 amino acids. Trimming cost V 3 bases and J 0 bases, with 9 bases left between them. CDR1 MGHRA and CDR2 YSYEKL come from the germline V gene. CDR3 protein: CASSHPISSYEQYF. The DNA for the CDR3 is TGCGCCAGCAGCCACCCCATTAGCTCCTACGAGCAGTACTTC.

The genes are TRBV9 and TRBJ1-1, with TRBD1 matching over 8 bases. From germline, CDR1 is SGDLS and CDR2 YYNGEE. The CDR3 consists of 14 residues. After removal of 4 bases from V and 6 bases from J, the junction contained 8 bases not matched to a gene. CDR3 coding DNA: TGTGCCAGCAGCACCGGGACAGGAGTCCCTGAAGCTTTCTTT. This translates into CASSTGTGVPEAFF.

In its sample, this clone was seen once. V is TRBV5-1 and J is TRBJ2-7; 14 nucleotides agree with TRBD2. V was pared by 1 base and J by 9 bases, with 9 bases of the junction left unmatched. Germline V lookup: CDR1 SGHRS, CDR2 YFSETQ. The CDR3 loop spans 16 amino acids. The CDR3 sequence: CASSLTTGLAGVVQYF. CDR3 nucleotides: TGCGCCAGCAGCTTGACGACGGGACTAGCGGGAGTGGTGCAGTACTTC.

The V and J genes are TRBV10-3 and TRBJ2-2; 11 bases are a match to TRBD2. This CDR3 spans 18 amino acids. CDR1 and CDR2 (germline): ENHRY, SYGVKD. Unmatched junction bases numbered 12, after V lost 6 bases and J lost 3 bases. CDR3 protein: CAISGVLAGGLYTGELFF. The CDR3 coding sequence is TGTGCCATCAGCGGGGTTCTAGCGGGAGGCCTCTACACCGGGGAGCTGTTTTTT.

The V call is TRBV30, the J call TRBJ1-1; TRBD1 aligns across 8 bases. Germline V lookup: CDR1 GTSNPN, CDR2 SVGIG (reference sequence). The CDR3 has 13 amino acids. Here the CDR3 reads CAGRDRLNTEAFF. The CDR3 DNA reads as TGTGCGGGCAGGGACAGGTTGAACACTGAAGCTTTCTTT.

The table lists this clone with a count of one. The rearrangement links TRBV7-9 to TRBJ1-1; the match to TRBD1 covers 9 bases. The junction had 11 bases not matched to a gene; V was cut back by 0 bases and J by 3 bases. This CDR3 has 18 amino acids. Germline loops: CDR1 SEHNR, CDR2 FQNEAQ (reference sequence). The CDR3 loop reads CASSLAGLTGGLYTEAFF. DNA for the CDR3: TGTGCCAGCAGCTTAGCGGGGTTAACAGGGGGCCTGTACACTGAAGCTTTCTTT.